This passage covers 27 T cell receptor beta chains from one sample sequenced in a study of control samples from healthy donors and cancer patients. Profiled with immunoSEQ multiplex PCR; TCRdb holds only in-frame clones, not every one. The sample yields about 92,000 clones, about four fifths seen once. The sequenced sample consisted of blood. The receptors derive from a woman aged 60-75 years in good health.

This clone came up once. V is TRBV6-5 and J is TRBJ1-3; tentatively, D is TRBD1 (5 bases). The V and J ends lost 6 bases and 6 bases respectively, with 18 bases between them. This CDR3 comprises 15 residues. Looked up from germline, CDR1 is MNHEY and CDR2 is SVGAGI. The CDR3 loop is CASSLGVGGENTIYF. The CDR3 nucleotides read TGTGCCAGCAGCCTCGGAGTGGGGGGGGAAAACACCATATATTTT.

This chain links TRBV7-9 with TRBJ2-1; D possibly corresponds to TRBD1 (6 bases). The germline V gene has CDR1 SEHNR and CDR2 FQNEAQ (reference sequence). The V gene lost 5 bases and the J gene lost 8 bases, with 13 bases spanning the gap. This CDR3 comprises 13 residues. The CDR3 spells CASSPREGDEQFF. The DNA for the CDR3 is TGTGCCAGCAGCCCCCGTGAGGGGGATGAGCAGTTCTTC.

This CDR3 reads CASSLDRVGSTEAFF. In DNA form, the CDR3 reads TGTGCCAGCAGCTTAGACAGGGTTGGGAGCACTGAAGCTTTCTTT. The gene calls are TRBV7-2 and TRBJ1-1; possibly TRBD1 for D (6 bases). Germline V CDR1 and CDR2: SGHTA, FQGNSA. The CDR3 sequence is 15 residues long. V lost 1 base, J lost 4 bases, and 13 bases lay in between. Full variable domain (remainder filled in from reference TRBV7-2 and TRBJ1-1): GAGVSQSPSNKVTEKGKDVELRCDPISGHTALYWYRQSLGQGLEFLIYFQGNSAPDKSGLPSDRFSAERTGGSVSTLTIQRTQQEDSAVYLCASSLDRVGSTEAFFGQGTRLTVV.

This clone was detected once. V is TRBV5-1 and J is TRBJ1-4; 8 positions agree with TRBD1. In germline, CDR1 is SGHRS, CDR2 YFSETQ. With V trimmed by 3 bases and J by 5 bases, 6 bases remained unmatched. The CDR3 totals 15 residues. For the CDR3, the DNA is TGCGCCAGCAGCTGGCGACAGGGGACGAATGAAAAACTGTTTTTT. Translating gives CASSWRQGTNEKLFF. The variable domain in full, completed from reference TRBV5-1 and TRBJ1-4, reads KAGVTQTPRYLIKTRGQQVTLSCSPISGHRSVSWYQQTPGQGLQFLFEYFSETQRNKGNFPGRFSGRQFSNSRSEMNVSTLELGDSALYLCASSWRQGTNEKLFFGSGTQLSVL.

This clone was found once. The chain has TRBV7-2 and TRBJ1-2; perhaps TRBD1 as D (5 bases). The germline V and J ends were trimmed by 5 bases and 4 bases, with 20 bases remaining between them. Germline V gene data show CDR1 as SGHTA and CDR2 as FQGNSA. The CDR3 sequence is 16 residues long. The CDR3 coding sequence is TGTGCCAGCAGCCTTAGGGTAGCTGGGGGGGGCTATGGCTACACCTTC. Translating gives CASSLRVAGGGYGYTF. Using reference TRBV7-2 and TRBJ1-2 for the parts outside the CDR3, the full variable domain is GAGVSQSPSNKVTEKGKDVELRCDPISGHTALYWYRQSLGQGLEFLIYFQGNSAPDKSGLPSDRFSAERTGGSVSTLTIQRTQQEDSAVYLCASSLRVAGGGYGYTFGSGTRLTVV.

V usage is TRBV24-1 and J usage is TRBJ2-5; TRBD2 agrees at 15 bases. Germline values: CDR1 KGHDR, CDR2 SFDVKD. The CDR3 covers 16 residues. V shed 4 bases and J 4 bases; nucleotides not matched to a gene: 3. In DNA form, the CDR3 reads TGTGCCACCAGTGACCTGGGACTAGCGGGAGGAGAGACCCAGTACTTC. Amino acids: CATSDLGLAGGETQYF.

V usage is TRBV5-5 and J usage is TRBJ2-1, with 7 positions matching TRBD2. The CDR3 covers 17 residues. J gave up 1 base and V 0 bases, and 7 bases lay outside the gene matches. Germline V gene sequence: CDR1 SGHKS, CDR2 YYEKEE (reference sequence). For the CDR3, the DNA is TGTGCCAGCAGCTTGGCGTCTAGCGGTTTTTCCTACAATGAGCAGTTCTTC. Translation: CASSLASSGFSYNEQFF.

The chain carries TRBV15 and TRBJ1-1, with 8 bases matching TRBD1. The length of the CDR3 is 14 residues. The germline V gene encodes CDR1 LNHNV and CDR2 YYDKDF (reference sequence). V gave up 5 bases and J gave up 6 bases; unmatched junction bases: 8. Written as DNA, the CDR3 is TGTGCCACCAGCCGGACAGGCAGGGGGCCTGAAGCTTTCTTT. Protein: CATSRTGRGPEAFF.

J is TRBJ2-1 and V is TRBV18, with D perhaps assigned TRBD1 or TRBD2 (6 bases each). Germline loops: CDR1 KGHSH, CDR2 LQKENI. Trimming shortened V by 6 bases and J by 4 bases, and 19 bases separated the two germline ends. CDR3 length: 16 amino acids. The CDR3 nucleotides read TGTGCCAGCTCCCTTCGGGGGCTAGCGCCATACAATGAGCAGTTCTTC. It specifies CASSLRGLAPYNEQFF. Variable domain in full (rest from reference TRBV18 and TRBJ2-1): NAGVMQNPRHLVRRRGQEARLRCSPMKGHSHVYWYRQLPEEGLKFMVYLQKENIIDESGMPKERFSAEFPKEGPSILRIQQVVRGDSAAYFCASSLRGLAPYNEQFFGPGTRLTVL.

This clone was seen only a few times. The V call is TRBV28, the J call TRBJ1-2, with D maybe TRBD1 (5 bases). The CDR3 totals 14 residues. Germline V lookup: CDR1 MDHEN, CDR2 SYDVKM. The germline V and J ends were trimmed by 5 bases and 8 bases, with 18 bases remaining between them. CDR3 sequence (DNA): TGTGCCAGCAGTCCGGGGATGGGGGTTCGGGGCTACACCTTC. Translation gives CASSPGMGVRGYTF.

The CDR3 loop reads CASSIDHGTGAYEQYF. The DNA of the CDR3 is TGTGCCAGTAGTATAGATCACGGGACAGGAGCCTACGAGCAGTACTTC. The chain couples TRBV19 to TRBJ2-7, with 8 bases aligning to TRBD1. Per the germline V gene, CDR1 is LNHDA and CDR2 is SQIVND (reference sequence). The CDR3 length is 16 residues. V lost 0 bases and J lost 2; bases outside the gene matches: 6.

This chain connects TRBV19 to TRBJ1-3, with D uncertain. This CDR3 region has 11 residues. Trimming cost V 9 bases and J 1 base, with 4 bases left between them. CDR1 LNHDA and CDR2 SQIVND come from the germline V gene (reference sequence). The CDR3: CASGSGNTIYF. Here the CDR3 DNA reads TGTGCCAGCGGTTCTGGAAACACCATATATTTT.

A single count supports this clone. The chain employs TRBV3-1 (or the pseudogene TRBV3-2) and TRBJ2-3; D gene ambiguous. Germline assignment: CDR1 LGHDT and CDR2 YNNKEL (reference sequence). Trimming took off 0 bases at V and 3 bases at J, with 16 bases between the two ends. The CDR3 covers 17 residues. In nucleotides, the CDR3 is TGTGCCAGCAGCCAAGATTTCAGCGAGTCGGTAACAGATACGCAGTATTTT. This gives the protein CASSQDFSESVTDTQYF.

CDR3 protein: CAISESVGGRAEQFF. The CDR3 DNA reads as TGTGCCATCAGTGAGTCGGTGGGGGGGCGTGCTGAGCAGTTCTTC. V and J are TRBV10-3 and TRBJ2-1, with D possibly TRBD2 on 7 matching bases. V was cut by 0 bases and J by 9 bases, with 15 bases left in between. CDR3 size: 15 residues. Germline assignment: CDR1 ENHRY and CDR2 SYGVKD.

This clone appeared a single time. This rearrangement joins TRBV18 to TRBJ2-3; 10 nucleotides match TRBD2. In germline, CDR1 is KGHSH, CDR2 LQKENI. The trim removed 2 bases at V and 3 bases at J, leaving 2 bases unmatched. CDR3 size: 15 residues. This CDR3 reads CASSPMGLATDTQYF. The CDR3 bases are TGTGCCAGCTCACCAATGGGACTAGCGACAGATACGCAGTATTTT.

This clone was seen more than once but under ten times. The chain employs TRBV28 and TRBJ1-3; D not certain. Germline V gene sequence: CDR1 MDHEN, CDR2 SYDVKM. The CDR3 loop spans 13 amino acids. Trimming took 7 bases from V and 0 from J, leaving 7 bases between them. CDR3 bases: TGTGCCAGCAATAGGGCCTCTGGAAACACCATATATTTT. Translation gives CASNRASGNTIYF.

The chain recombines TRBV5-6 with TRBJ2-5; D is unclear. CDR3 length: 14 amino acids. Germline lookup yields CDR1 SGHDT and CDR2 YYEEEE. V was cut by 0 bases and J by 2 bases, with 8 bases left in between. The DNA for the CDR3 is TGTGCCAGCAGCTTGGGAAACGTTCAAGAGACCCAGTACTTC. It specifies CASSLGNVQETQYF.

The gene calls are TRBV11-2 and TRBJ1-3; a possible D gene is TRBD1 (6 bases). The CDR3 runs 13 residues. V was clipped by 5 bases and J by 7 bases, with 12 bases between them. Looked up from germline, CDR1 is SGHAT and CDR2 is FQNNGV. In DNA form, the CDR3 reads TGTGCCAGCAGCCAAAGGGACACTAACACCATATATTTT. It yields the protein CASSQRDTNTIYF.

In its sample, this clone was seen once. The chain carries TRBV28 and TRBJ1-1; D perhaps matches TRBD1 (5 bases). The CDR3 has 14 residues. From germline, CDR1 is MDHEN and CDR2 SYDVKM. V shed 6 bases and J shed 4 bases, with 15 bases lying between them. The CDR3 is CASRGPGWRTEAFF. DNA for the CDR3: TGTGCCAGCAGGGGCCCAGGGTGGCGCACTGAAGCTTTCTTT.

The chain recombines TRBV18 with TRBJ2-1; D possibly corresponds to TRBD2 (6 bases). Deletions cut 2 bases from V and 7 bases from J, with 12 bases between. Germline V gene sequence: CDR1 KGHSH, CDR2 LQKENI. The CDR3 covers 14 residues. The DNA of the CDR3 is TGTGCCAGCTCACCAGGGACTCAGGCAAATGAGCAGTTCTTC. Translated, it gives CASSPGTQANEQFF.

The chain joins TRBV27 to TRBJ1-2, with TRBD1 matching over 7 bases. The J segment lost 5 bases and the V segment lost 6 bases, leaving 6 bases of the junction unmatched. CDR3 length: 13 amino acids. CDR1 is MNHEY, CDR2 SMNVEV, per germline (reference sequence). CDR3 DNA: TGTGCCAGCAGCCGGGACAGCCTTTATGGCTACACCTTC. This translates into CASSRDSLYGYTF.

The chain recombines TRBV11-2 with TRBJ2-1, with D possibly called TRBD1 or TRBD2 (5 bases each). V lost 3 bases to trimming and J lost 4 bases, with 13 bases between them. The CDR3 totals 15 residues. Per the germline V gene, CDR1 is SGHAT and CDR2 is FQNNGV. This chain's CDR3 is CASSFGGSAYNEQFF. CDR3 sequence (DNA): TGTGCCAGCAGCTTTGGGGGTAGCGCTTACAATGAGCAGTTCTTC. The whole variable domain, remainder taken from reference TRBV11-2 and TRBJ2-1, is EAGVAQSPRYKIIEKRQSVAFWCNPISGHATLYWYQQILGQGPKLLIQFQNNGVVDDSQLPKDRFSAERLKGVDSTLKIQPAKLEDSAVYLCASSFGGSAYNEQFFGPGTRLTVL.

The chain is built from TRBV10-2 and TRBJ2-2, with 7 bases matching TRBD2. The CDR3 runs to 14 residues. V was clipped by 8 bases and J by 5 bases; unmatched bases: 8. The V gene's germline CDR1 is WSHSY and CDR2 SAAADI. CDR3 nucleotide sequence: TGCGCCAGCCGGGGGGAAGGGGTAACCGGGGAGCTGTTTTTT. Translating gives CASRGEGVTGELFF.

This clone was detected many times. The J gene is TRBJ2-5, the V gene TRBV19; TRBD2 might be the D (5 bases). Deletions cut 1 base from V and 7 bases from J, with 19 bases between. The CDR3 is 16 residues long. Germline CDR1 and CDR2: LNHDA and SQIVND (reference sequence). The chain's CDR3 is CASSIAASTERGTQYF. CDR3 nucleotide sequence: TGTGCCAGTAGTATAGCAGCTAGCACCGAAAGAGGGACCCAGTACTTC.

DNA for the CDR3: TGTGCCAGCAGCTTAACTAGCGGGAGTCTAAGGAATGAGCAGTTCTTC. Protein sequence: CASSLTSGSLRNEQFF. This chain connects TRBV7-6 to TRBJ2-1; the match to TRBD2 covers 11 bases. Trimming cost V 2 bases and J 7 bases; bases outside gene matches: 7. This CDR3 is built from 16 residues. Germline lookup yields CDR1 SGHVS and CDR2 FNYEAQ.

J is TRBJ2-5 and V is TRBV3-1 (or the pseudogene TRBV3-2), with D hard to call. CDR3 length equals 12 residues. Between the trimmed V and J ends, which lost 4 bases and 6 bases, there was a span of 9 bases. Germline assignment: CDR1 LGHDT and CDR2 YNNKEL (reference sequence). CDR3 region: CASSPNLKTQYF. CDR3 DNA sequence: TGTGCCAGCAGCCCGAATTTAAAGACCCAGTACTTC.

This clone was picked up one time. The rearrangement joins TRBV5-4 to TRBJ1-2, with D hard to call. The germline CDR1 and CDR2 sequences are SGHNT and YYREEE (reference sequence). This CDR3 spans 13 amino acids. Trimming left V 0 bases short and J 5 bases short, with 8 bases between. In DNA form, the CDR3 reads TGTGCCAGCAGCTTGGTTCCGTTTTATGGCTACACCTTC. Protein product: CASSLVPFYGYTF.